The TCR beta chain described here comes from a study of T-cell memory formation after mild COVID-19. The TCR alpha and TCR beta cDNA libraries, bearing sample barcodes and UMIs, were generated by 5'RACE using constant-segment primers. TCRdb re-derived calls from the 5' RACE reads in MiXCR, one entry per CDR3 protein. This repertoire shows around 35,000 distinct CDR3 sequences, around 8% found once; its top ten account for over 25%. Study findings and constraints: Memory from before infection featured some responding clones, which suggests cross-reactive memory joined. Later expanders leaned CD4+, whereas day 15 to 85 contracting clones were balanced CD4/CD8.

This clonotype was recorded many times. Its target is unknown. CDR1 and CDR2 (germline): SEHNR, FQNEAQ (reference sequence). The CDR3 loop spans 13 amino acids. Deletions cut 5 bases from V and 3 bases from J, with 10 bases between. The TCR comes from a man younger than 35 who had mild COVID-19 (a few samples of this study predate the infection). Cell type and time point are not known. The rearrangement joins TRBV7-9 to TRBJ1-1, with no clear D. The sequenced sample was PBMCs or a T cell subset sorted from them (not recorded which). The CDR3 is CASSAQGHTEAFF. CDR3 DNA: TGTGCCAGCAGCGCACAAGGGCACACTGAAGCTTTCTTT. Supplemented by reference TRBV7-9 and TRBJ1-1, the full variable domain reads DTGVSQNPRHKITKRGQNVTFRCDPISEHNRLYWYRQTLGQGPEFLTYFQNEAQLEKSRLLSDRFSAERPKGSFSTLEIQRTEQGDSAMYLCASSAQGHTEAFFGQGTRLTVV.